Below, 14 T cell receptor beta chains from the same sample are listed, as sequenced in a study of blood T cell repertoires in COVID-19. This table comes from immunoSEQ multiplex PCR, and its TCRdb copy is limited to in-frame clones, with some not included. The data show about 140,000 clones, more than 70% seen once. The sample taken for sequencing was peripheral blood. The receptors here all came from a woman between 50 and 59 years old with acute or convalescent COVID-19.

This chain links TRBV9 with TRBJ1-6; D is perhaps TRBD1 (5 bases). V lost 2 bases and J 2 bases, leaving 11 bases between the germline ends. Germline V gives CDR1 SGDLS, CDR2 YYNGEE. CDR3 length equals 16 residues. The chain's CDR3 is CASSVYDSAYNSPLHF. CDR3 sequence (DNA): TGTGCCAGCAGCGTTTACGACAGTGCCTATAATTCACCCCTCCACTTT.

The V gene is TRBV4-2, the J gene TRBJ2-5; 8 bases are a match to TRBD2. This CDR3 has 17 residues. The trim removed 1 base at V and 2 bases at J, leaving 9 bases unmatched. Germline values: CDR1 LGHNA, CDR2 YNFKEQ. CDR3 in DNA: TGTGCCAGCAGCCAAGTTGGGGGAACTAGCGGACAAGAGACCCAGTACTTC. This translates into CASSQVGGTSGQETQYF.

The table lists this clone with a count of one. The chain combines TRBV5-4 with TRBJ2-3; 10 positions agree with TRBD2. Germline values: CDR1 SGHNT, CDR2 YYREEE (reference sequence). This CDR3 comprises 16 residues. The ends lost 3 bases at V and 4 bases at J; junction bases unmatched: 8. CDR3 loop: CASSYQKRGGADTQYF. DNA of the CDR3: TGTGCCAGCAGCTACCAGAAGCGGGGGGGGGCAGATACGCAGTATTTT. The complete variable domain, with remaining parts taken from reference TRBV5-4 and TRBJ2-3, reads ETGVTQSPTHLIKTRGQQVTLRCSSQSGHNTVSWYQQALGQGPQFIFQYYREEENGRGNFPPRFSGLQFPNYSSELNVNALELDDSALYLCASSYQKRGGADTQYFGPGTRLTVL.

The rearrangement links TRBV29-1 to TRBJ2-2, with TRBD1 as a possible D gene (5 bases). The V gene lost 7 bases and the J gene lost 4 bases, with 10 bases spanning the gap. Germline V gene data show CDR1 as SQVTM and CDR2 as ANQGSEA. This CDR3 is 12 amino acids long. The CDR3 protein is CSAEQGTGELFF. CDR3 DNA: TGCAGCGCCGAGCAGGGCACCGGGGAGCTGTTTTTT.

The CDR3 region is CATRGTGGNEQYF. CDR3 DNA: TGTGCCACCCGGGGGACAGGGGGCAACGAGCAGTACTTC. J is TRBJ2-7 and V is TRBV15; TRBD1 matches 12 bases. CDR3 length equals 13 residues. Per germline, CDR1 LNHNV and CDR2 YYDKDF (reference sequence). With 8 bases clipped from V and 5 bases from J, the junction kept 4 bases outside the gene matches. The complete variable domain, with remaining parts taken from reference TRBV15 and TRBJ2-7, reads DAMVIQNPRYQVTQFGKPVTLSCSQTLNHNVMYWYQQKSSQAPKLLFHYYDKDFNNEADTPDNFQSRRPNTSFCFLDIRSPGLGDTAMYLCATRGTGGNEQYFGPGTRLTVT.

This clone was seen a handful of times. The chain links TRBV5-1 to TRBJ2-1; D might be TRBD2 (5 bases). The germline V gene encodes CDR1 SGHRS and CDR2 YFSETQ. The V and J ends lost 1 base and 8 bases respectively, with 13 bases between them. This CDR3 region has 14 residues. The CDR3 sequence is CASSLQVSGYEQFF. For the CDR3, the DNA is TGCGCCAGCAGCTTGCAAGTAAGCGGCTATGAGCAGTTCTTC.

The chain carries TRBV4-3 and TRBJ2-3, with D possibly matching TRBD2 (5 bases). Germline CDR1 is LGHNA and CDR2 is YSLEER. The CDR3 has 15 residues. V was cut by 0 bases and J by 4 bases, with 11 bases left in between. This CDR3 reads CASSQDRGSSDTQYF. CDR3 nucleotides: TGCGCCAGCAGCCAAGATCGGGGTAGTTCAGATACGCAGTATTTT.

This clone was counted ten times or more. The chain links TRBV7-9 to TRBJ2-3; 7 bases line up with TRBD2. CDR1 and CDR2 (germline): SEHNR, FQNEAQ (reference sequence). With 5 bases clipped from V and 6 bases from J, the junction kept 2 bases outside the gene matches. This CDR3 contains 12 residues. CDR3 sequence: CASSQTSDTQYF. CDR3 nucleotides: TGTGCCAGCAGCCAGACTAGCGATACGCAGTATTTT.

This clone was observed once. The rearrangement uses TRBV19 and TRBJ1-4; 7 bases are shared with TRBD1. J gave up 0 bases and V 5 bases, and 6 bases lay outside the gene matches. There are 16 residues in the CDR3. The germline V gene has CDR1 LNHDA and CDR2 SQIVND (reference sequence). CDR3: CASSRDSLATNEKLFF. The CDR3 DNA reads TGTGCCAGTAGTCGGGACAGTCTTGCAACTAATGAAAAACTGTTTTTT.

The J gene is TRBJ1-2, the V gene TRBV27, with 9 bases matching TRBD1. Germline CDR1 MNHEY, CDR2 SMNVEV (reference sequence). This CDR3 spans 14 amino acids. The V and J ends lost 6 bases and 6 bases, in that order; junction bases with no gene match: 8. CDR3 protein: CASSTVQGANGYTF. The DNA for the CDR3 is TGTGCCAGCAGCACCGTACAGGGGGCGAATGGCTACACCTTC.

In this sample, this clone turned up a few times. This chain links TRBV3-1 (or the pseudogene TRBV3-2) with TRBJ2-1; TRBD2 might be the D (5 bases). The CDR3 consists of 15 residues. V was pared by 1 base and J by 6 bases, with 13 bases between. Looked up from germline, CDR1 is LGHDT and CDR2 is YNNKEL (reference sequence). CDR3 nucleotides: TGTGCCAGCAGCCAAGGAACTTTTGAGGGCAATGAGCAGTTCTTC. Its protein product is CASSQGTFEGNEQFF.

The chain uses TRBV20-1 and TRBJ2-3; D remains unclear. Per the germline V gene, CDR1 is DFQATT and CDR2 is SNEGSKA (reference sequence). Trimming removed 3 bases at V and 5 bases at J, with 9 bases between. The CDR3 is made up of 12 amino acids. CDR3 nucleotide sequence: TGCAGTGCTAGTTTGAAGCGAGATACGCAGTATTTT. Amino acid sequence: CSASLKRDTQYF.

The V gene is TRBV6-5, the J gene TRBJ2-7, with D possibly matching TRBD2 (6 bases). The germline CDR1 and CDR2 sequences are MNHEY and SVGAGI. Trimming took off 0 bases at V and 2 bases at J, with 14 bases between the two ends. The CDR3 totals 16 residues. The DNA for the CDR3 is TGTGCCAGCAGTTACTCTCCGCCTAGCGATGCCTACGAGCAGTACTTC. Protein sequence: CASSYSPPSDAYEQYF.

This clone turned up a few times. The CDR3 spells CASRGTVGYEQYF. DNA of the CDR3: TGTGCCAGCAGAGGTACAGTCGGCTACGAGCAGTACTTC. This chain uses TRBV28 with TRBJ2-7; D unresolved. Trimming shortened V by 6 bases and J by 3 bases, and 12 bases separated the two germline ends. CDR1 and CDR2 (germline): MDHEN, SYDVKM. The CDR3 has 13 residues.